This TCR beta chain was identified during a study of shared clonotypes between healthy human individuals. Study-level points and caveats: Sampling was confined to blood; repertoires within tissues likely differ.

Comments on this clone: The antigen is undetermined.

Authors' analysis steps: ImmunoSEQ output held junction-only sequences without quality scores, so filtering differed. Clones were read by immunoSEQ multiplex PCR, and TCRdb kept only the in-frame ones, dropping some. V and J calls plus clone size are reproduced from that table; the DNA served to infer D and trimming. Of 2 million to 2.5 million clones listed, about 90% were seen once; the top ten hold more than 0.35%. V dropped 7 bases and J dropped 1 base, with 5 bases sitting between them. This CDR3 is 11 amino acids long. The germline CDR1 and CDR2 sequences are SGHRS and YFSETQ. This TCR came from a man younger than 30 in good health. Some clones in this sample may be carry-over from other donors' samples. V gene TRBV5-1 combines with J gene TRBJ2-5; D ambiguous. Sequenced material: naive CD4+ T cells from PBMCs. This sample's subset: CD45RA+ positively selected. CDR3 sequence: CASGFQETQYF. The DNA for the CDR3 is TGCGCCAGCGGATTCCAAGAGACCCAGTACTTC.